This T cell receptor beta chain was sequenced in a study of blood T cells in healthy people across ages. Each donor gave ten milliliters of peripheral blood. The CDR3 consists of 15 residues. The junction had 11 bases not matched to a gene; V was cut back by 5 bases and J by 5 bases. The V gene's germline CDR1 is ENHRY and CDR2 SYGVKD. A second roughly 6 to 11 cycle PCR used barcoded and J-beta primers. A template-switch adaptor containing 12 random nucleotides labeled each cDNA molecule. TCRdb re-called the 5' RACE reads through MiXCR, storing one row per CDR3 protein. The table has about 580,000 distinct CDR3 sequences, 40% to 55% seen once.

Sequencing was done on a sample of blood. This receptor was taken from a man older than 75 in good health. This sequence joins TRBV10-3 and TRBJ2-5, with 7 bases that match TRBD2. The CDR3 DNA follows: TGTGCCATCAGTCCCTTCGGCGGGAGTCAGGAGACCCAGTACTTC. Protein sequence: CAISPFGGSQETQYF.